This T cell receptor (beta chain) originates from a study of cytomegalovirus exposure and HLA in healthy donors. Regarding the study as a whole: Cytomegalovirus status was reportedly diagnosed by the classifier with high specificity and sensitivity.

The CDR3 is 16 residues long. The PCR had 60 Vbeta and 13 Jbeta primers. The repertoire was sequenced with immunoSEQ multiplex PCR; TCRdb's copy has only in-frame clones and lacks some. The profile covers 55,000 to 85,000 clones, with around 61% appearing a single time and around 3% taken by the ten largest. With respect to this clone: Its target is not known.

The chain combines TRBV21-1 with TRBJ2-5; the D call of TRBD2 is as the table states it, not checked on the DNA. TRBV21-1 constitutes a pseudogene. Source material: PBMCs. The clonotype originates from a woman between 50 and 59 years old in good health and CMV-seronegative. DNA for the CDR3: TGTGCCAGCAGTCAAGGGGGGCTAGCGGGACTGGAGACCCAGTACTTC. Its translation is CASSQGGLAGLETQYF.